This TCR beta chain was found in a study of T cell repertoires in cytomegalovirus infection. TCRdb called the reads again in MiXCR, with one record for every CDR3 protein. The sample carries roughly 280,000 distinct CDR3 sequences, 22% recorded once. This clonotype was counted a single time. Its antigen is still unknown. The CDR3 extends over 15 amino acids. Per germline, CDR1 SGHTS and CDR2 YDEGEE. After removal of 3 bases from V and 5 bases from J, the junction contained 7 bases not matched to a gene. This receptor was taken from a human donor in good health (CMV status not recorded). Some clones in this sample may be carry-over from other donors' samples. The V gene is TRBV5-8, the J gene TRBJ1-1; the match to TRBD1 covers 10 bases. The input for sequencing was cultured PBMCs, taken from culture after CMV antigen stimulation. This CDR3 is CASSYGQGGWTEAFF. CDR3 sequence (DNA): TGTGCCAGCAGCTATGGACAGGGGGGGTGGACTGAAGCTTTCTTT.